These T cell receptor beta chains were read from a single sample in a study of neoadjuvant nivolumab and ipilimumab in lung cancer. The method was immunoSEQ multiplex PCR; TCRdb's version includes in-frame clones alone and lacks a portion of them. The data show 6,000 to 9,000 clones, with around 85% seen just once and about 6.8% held by the top ten. The specimen comprised tumor tissue, sampled after neoadjuvant nivolumab, alone or with ipilimumab, at or shortly before surgery. These receptors came from an adult with non-small cell lung cancer. CDR3s include the opening cysteine and the closing phenylalanine or tryptophan. Fields, in order: V gene, J gene, clone size, D gene, CDR3 length, CDR3 protein, CDR3 DNA. The D gene is left open where the match is weak. Rows may omit the clone size; those that give it use once, few, many or a size class.

>TRBV7-9|TRBJ1-1|.|.|13
CASSLGTGNKAFF
TGTGCCAGCAGCTTAGGTACGGGGAATAAAGCTTTCTTT
>TRBV30|TRBJ1-1|.|.|13
CAWSAQMNTEAFF
TGTGCCTGGAGTGCCCAGATGAACACTGAAGCTTTCTTT
>TRBV9|TRBJ1-4|few|.|15
CASSFSPLWDEKLFF
TGTGCCAGCAGCTTCAGTCCGCTATGGGATGAAAAACTGTTTTTT
>TRBV5-1|TRBJ1-2|.|TRBD1|15
CASSMSARTGSGYTF
TGCGCCAGCAGCATGTCCGCACGGACAGGGTCTGGCTACACCTTC
>TRBV6-5|TRBJ1-1|.|.|13
CASSKQGNTEAFF
TGTGCCAGCAGCAAACAGGGGAACACTGAAGCTTTCTTT
>TRBV6-5|TRBJ1-4|.|.|15
CASSYSNSYTEKLFF
TGTGCCAGCAGTTACTCTAACAGCTACACTGAAAAACTGTTTTTT
>TRBV2|TRBJ2-3|few|.|13
CASSEESTDTQYF
TGTGCCAGCAGTGAAGAGAGCACAGATACGCAGTATTTT
>TRBV7-9|TRBJ1-3|.|.|19
CASSLERIDRWSDGNTIYF
TGTGCCAGCAGCTTAGAGAGAATAGACAGGTGGTCGGATGGAAACACCATATATTTT
>TRBV5-6|TRBJ1-6|.|.|14
CASSLGQLASPLHF
TGTGCCAGCAGCTTAGGACAGTTGGCTTCACCCCTCCACTTT
>TRBV9|TRBJ1-2|.|TRBD1|19
CASSPHSEDRGRANYGYTF
TGTGCCAGCAGCCCTCACAGTGAGGACAGGGGGCGAGCTAACTATGGCTACACCTTC
>TRBV11-2|TRBJ1-4|.|.|15
CASSQGGTTNEKLFF
TGTGCCAGCAGTCAAGGGGGGACAACTAATGAAAAACTGTTTTTT
>TRBV5-6|TRBJ2-2|.|.|15
CASSLQGTYTGELFF
TGTGCCAGCAGCTTACAGGGAACGTACACCGGGGAGCTGTTTTTT
>TRBV6-5|TRBJ1-6|.|.|13
CASSYLKSSPLHF
TGTGCCAGCAGTTACTTGAAGTCTTCACCCCTCCACTTT
>TRBV4-2|TRBJ1-1|.|.|16
CASSHTGGRMNTEAFF
TGTGCCAGCAGCCACACCGGTGGGAGGATGAACACTGAAGCTTTCTTT
>TRBV5-1|TRBJ2-5|.|.|15
CASGFNGGARETQYF
TGCGCCAGCGGCTTTAATGGGGGGGCAAGAGAGACCCAGTACTTC
>TRBV15|TRBJ2-3|few|.|13
CATSQVVPDTQYF
TGTGCCACCAGCCAAGTAGTTCCAGATACGCAGTATTTT
>TRBV18|TRBJ2-1|.|TRBD1|15
CASSQPGTGDNEQFF
TGTGCCAGCTCCCAACCTGGGACAGGGGACAATGAGCAGTTCTTC
>TRBV6-5|TRBJ1-3|.|.|15
CASKRQSSSGNTIYF
TGTGCCAGCAAGAGACAGTCGAGCTCTGGAAACACCATATATTTT
>TRBV5-5|TRBJ2-2|.|.|15
CASSLGRANTGELFF
TGTGCCAGCAGCTTGGGCAGGGCGAACACCGGGGAGCTGTTTTTT
>TRBV5-1|TRBJ1-2|.|.|12
CASSLAGGGYTF
TGCGCCAGCAGCTTGGCTGGGGGCGGCTACACCTTC
>TRBV28|TRBJ2-7|.|TRBD1|12
CASRLQGPEQYF
TGTGCCAGCAGATTACAGGGGCCCGAGCAGTACTTC
>TRBV18|TRBJ1-2|.|TRBD1|15
CASSPYTGVNYGYTF
TGTGCCAGCTCACCATATACAGGGGTAAACTATGGCTACACCTTC
>TRBV18|TRBJ2-3|few|.|14
CASSPLGTTDTQYF
TGTGCCAGCTCACCACTGGGGACAACAGATACGCAGTATTTT
>TRBV6-5|TRBJ2-5|.|.|13
CASARGWQETQYF
TGTGCCAGCGCCCGTGGGTGGCAAGAGACCCAGTACTTC
>TRBV11-3|TRBJ2-2|few|.|13
CASSLGITGELFF
TGTGCCAGCAGCTTGGGCATCACCGGGGAGCTGTTTTTT
>TRBV5-1|TRBJ1-4|.|.|18
CASSLARTAIATNEKLFF
TGCGCCAGCAGCTTGGCCAGGACAGCCATTGCAACTAATGAAAAACTGTTTTTT
>TRBV4-1|TRBJ1-2|.|.|14
CASSQVGLSHGYTF
TGCGCCAGCAGCCAAGTCGGGCTTAGTCATGGCTACACCTTC
>TRBV5-5|TRBJ2-7|.|TRBD1|15
CASSLRGQGVYEQYF
TGTGCCAGCAGCTTGAGGGGACAGGGGGTTTACGAGCAGTACTTC
>TRBV6-5|TRBJ1-2|once|TRBD1|16
CASSYSSWTGGDGYTF
TGTGCCAGCAGTTACTCAAGTTGGACAGGGGGGGATGGCTACACCTTC
>TRBV2|TRBJ1-2|.|TRBD1|15
CASRAFRGLNYGYTF
TGTGCCAGCAGAGCTTTCAGGGGGCTCAACTATGGCTACACCTTC
>TRBV7-2|TRBJ2-7|.|.|13
CASSLAHFYEQYF
TGTGCCAGCAGCTTAGCGCACTTCTACGAGCAGTACTTC